This TCR beta chain was obtained from a study of blood T cell repertoires in COVID-19. Donors were grouped by their self-reported clinical history. For recovered donors of Cohort 3, there were two negative PCRs, clearance, or symptom resolution. This CDR3 contains 16 residues. Germline-derived CDR1 and CDR2 are LNHDA and SQIVND (reference sequence). V shed 7 bases and J 4 bases; nucleotides not matched to a gene: 15. Original processing methods: Counts of nucleated cells, estimated from reference gene primer amplification, were obtained. The data were produced by immunoSEQ multiplex PCR, yet TCRdb's version contains in-frame clones alone and is incomplete. Clone size and the V and J calls come from that table; the DNA yielded D and trimming. The table shows about 300,000 clones, with 75% to 90% occurring only once.

The receptor comes from a man younger than 45 who had recovered from COVID-19. The sample consisted of PBMCs or T cells enriched from blood (not recorded which). This chain joins TRBV19 and TRBJ1-2; 7 bases align to TRBD1. The CDR3: CASTWGTAAWGYGYTF. The CDR3 DNA is TGTGCCAGTACCTGGGGGACAGCCGCCTGGGGCTATGGCTACACCTTC.